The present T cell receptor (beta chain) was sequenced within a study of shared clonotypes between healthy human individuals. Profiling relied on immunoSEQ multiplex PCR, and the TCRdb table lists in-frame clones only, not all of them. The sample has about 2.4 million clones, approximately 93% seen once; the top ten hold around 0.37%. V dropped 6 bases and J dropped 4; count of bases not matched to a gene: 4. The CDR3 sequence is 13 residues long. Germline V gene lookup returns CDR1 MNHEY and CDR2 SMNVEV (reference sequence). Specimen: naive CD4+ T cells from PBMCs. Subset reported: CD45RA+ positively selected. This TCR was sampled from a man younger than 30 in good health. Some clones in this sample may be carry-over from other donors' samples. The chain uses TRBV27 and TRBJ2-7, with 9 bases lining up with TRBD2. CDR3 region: CASRLAGKYEQYF. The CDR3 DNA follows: TGTGCCAGCAGACTAGCGGGCAAGTACGAGCAGTACTTC.